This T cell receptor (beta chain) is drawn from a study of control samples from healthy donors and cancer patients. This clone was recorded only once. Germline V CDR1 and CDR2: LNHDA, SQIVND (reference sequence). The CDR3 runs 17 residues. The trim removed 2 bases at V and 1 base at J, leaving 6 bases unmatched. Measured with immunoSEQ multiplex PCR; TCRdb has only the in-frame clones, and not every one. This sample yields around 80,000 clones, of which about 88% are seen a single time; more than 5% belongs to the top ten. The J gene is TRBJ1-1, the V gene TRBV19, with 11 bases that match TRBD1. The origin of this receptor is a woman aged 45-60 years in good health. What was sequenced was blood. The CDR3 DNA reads TGTGCCAGTAGTATATTACTAGGACAGGGGGCGAACACTGAAGCTTTCTTT. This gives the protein CASSILLGQGANTEAFF.